The text below deals with one T cell receptor beta chain. Its antigen is undetermined. The CDR3 regions of TCR beta were amplified from RNA transcripts. First-round RT-PCR targeting the TCR CDR3 was performed with the HTBI primer set. TCRdb independently ran MiXCR on the multiplex PCR reads; one entry per CDR3 protein. The data contain around 700,000 distinct CDR3 sequences, 18% of them singletons. The entry originates in a study of T cells in Graves' hyperthyroidism and ophthalmopathy. Study results and caveats: Most thyroid clonotypes expanded above 0.001 were also detected in blood. In validation, the model predicted ophthalmopathy. These predictions came a median roughly 7.1 months before onset.

The junction had 8 bases not matched to a gene; V was cut back by 5 bases and J by 2 bases. The CDR3 spans 16 residues. Germline assignment: CDR1 SGHAT and CDR2 FQNNGV. What was sequenced was blood. The J gene is TRBJ2-3, the V gene TRBV11-2; TRBD1 matches at 9 bases. This TCR derives from a woman between 45 and 60 years old with Graves' hyperthyroidism that later progressed to Graves' ophthalmopathy. CDR3 loop: CASSLPGQGFTDTQYF. For the CDR3, the DNA is TGTGCCAGCAGCCTCCCGGGACAGGGATTCACAGATACGCAGTATTTT.